The clone carrying this T cell receptor beta chain was counted once. Its antigen remains unidentified. This sequence may be a read error, since a much larger clone differs from it by one base. Those patients picked for sequencing had displayed CD8+CD57+ cell expansion on flow cytometry. These data are taken from a study of CD8+CD57+ T cells in acquired aplastic anemia. Overall study findings and caveats: Any difference that existed in CD8+ Simpson's diversity between patients and controls was not significant. Patients and controls shared twenty-nine CD8+ CDR3 sequences.

The template used for profiling TCR beta VDJ and CDR3 was genomic DNA. TCRdb itself ran the reads through MiXCR, one entry per CDR3 protein. The sample records 150,000 to 200,000 distinct CDR3 sequences, around 50% being singletons. Trimming cost V 3 bases and J 6 bases, with 15 bases left between them. CDR3 length: 15 residues. The sample was sorted CD4+, CD8+, or CD8+CD57+ T cells (not recorded which) from PBMCs. V usage is TRBV12-3 or TRBV12-4 and J usage is TRBJ1-5; tentatively, D is TRBD1 (6 bases). This clonotype was sampled from a human donor with aplastic anemia. CDR3 bases: TGTGCCAGCAGTTTTGGCCAGGGGTTCAGTCAGCCCCAGCATTTT. This gives the protein CASSFGQGFSQPQHF.